Sequencing of this TCR beta chain was carried out in a study of T-cell memory formation after mild COVID-19. Constant-segment primers were used for 5'RACE, and the resulting TCR alpha and TCR beta cDNA libraries carried sample barcodes and UMIs. MiXCR, run by TCRdb on the 5' RACE reads, gives a single entry per CDR3 protein. The data show 550,000 to 700,000 distinct CDR3 sequences, about a sixth seen once. The CDR3 has 15 residues. Looked up from germline, CDR1 is MGHRA and CDR2 is YSYEKL. V was cut by 1 base and J by 5 bases, with 15 bases left in between. Worth noting for this clonotype: What it binds is unknown.

Study observations and caveats: Day 15 to 85 contracting clones showed balanced CD4/CD8; day 15 to 37 expanders favored CD4+.

The receptor was isolated from an adult woman who had mild COVID-19 (a few samples of this study predate the infection). Cell type and time point are not known. This chain links TRBV4-1 with TRBJ2-7; D perhaps matches TRBD1 (5 bases). Sequencing used PBMCs or a T cell subset sorted from them (not recorded which). For the CDR3, the DNA is TGCGCCAGCAGCCAAGTGCTGAACAGGTTCAACGAGCAGTACTTC. This gives the protein CASSQVLNRFNEQYF.